The 14 T cell receptor beta chains given below trace back to one sample, sequenced in a study of T cell clonotyping in hematopoietic cell transplantation. Sequencing was performed with immunoSEQ multiplex PCR; in TCRdb, only in-frame clones are kept and a portion is missing. Seen here are roughly 13,000 clones, 92% observed once, and the top ten hold 6% to 8%. This sample comprised PBMCs, obtained 100 days after allogeneic stem cell transplant. These receptors were collected from a female patient in her fifties who had an allogeneic stem cell transplant from an unrelated donor, so the T cells may come from the graft donor. Some clones in this sample may be carry-over from other donors' samples.

Here the CDR3 reads CASSQWQGSLGETQYF. DNA for the CDR3: TGCGCCAGCAGCCAATGGCAGGGAAGTTTGGGAGAGACCCAGTACTTC. This chain connects TRBV4-1 to TRBJ2-5, with D possibly matching TRBD1 (5 bases). Germline V gene data show CDR1 as MGHRA and CDR2 as YSYEKL. This CDR3 is built from 16 residues. V dropped 2 bases and J dropped 4 bases, with 17 bases sitting between them.

The chain uses TRBV28 and TRBJ2-5; weak D call: TRBD2 (5 bases). The CDR3 spans 15 residues. Trimming cost V 2 bases and J 1 base, with 11 bases left between them. Germline V gene data show CDR1 as MDHEN and CDR2 as SYDVKM. As DNA, the CDR3 is TGTGCCAGCAGTTTAACGGGGAGAACCCAAGAGACCCAGTACTTC. This translates into CASSLTGRTQETQYF.

The count of this clone is one. The chain has TRBV5-1 and TRBJ2-3, with D perhaps matching TRBD2 (6 bases). This CDR3 comprises 15 residues. Germline V gene sequence: CDR1 SGHRS, CDR2 YFSETQ. V was cut by 4 bases and J by 0 bases, with 12 bases left in between. The CDR3 sequence: CASSGTGTSTDTQYF. Written as DNA, the CDR3 is TGCGCCAGCAGCGGCACCGGGACTAGCACAGATACGCAGTATTTT.

The chain recombines TRBV6-5 with TRBJ1-6; D call uncertain. Trimming stripped 3 bases from V and 10 bases from J, with 10 bases between. This CDR3 spans 13 amino acids. In germline, CDR1 is MNHEY, CDR2 SVGAGI. CDR3 sequence (DNA): TGTGCCAGCAGTTATGAAAGTACCTCACCCCTCCACTTT. It specifies CASSYESTSPLHF.

The chain combines TRBV20-1 with TRBJ2-7; D is unresolved. CDR3 size: 11 residues. Trimming removed 0 bases from V and 4 bases from J, with 4 bases in between. Germline CDR1 reads DFQATT; CDR2 reads SNEGSKA (reference sequence). CDR3 bases: TGCAGTGCTAGAGACAAATACGAGCAGTACGTC. Residues: CSARDKYEQYV.

The chain employs TRBV19 and TRBJ2-6, with unresolved D. This CDR3 region has 14 residues. V was shortened by 9 bases and J by 0 bases, with 9 bases between the two germline ends. CDR1 and CDR2 from the germline V gene are LNHDA and SQIVND (reference sequence). CDR3 sequence: CASRRGSGANVLTF. CDR3 in DNA: TGTGCCAGCCGACGCGGCTCTGGGGCCAACGTCCTGACTTTC.

The chain recombines TRBV29-1 with TRBJ1-1; 11 nucleotides match TRBD1. The V segment lost 7 bases and the J segment 5 bases; nucleotides outside the gene matches: 9. There are 14 residues in the CDR3. Germline CDR1 SQVTM, CDR2 ANQGSEA. The CDR3 bases are TGCAGCGCCACGGACAGGGGGCGGAGGACTGAAGCTTTCTTT. Translating gives CSATDRGRRTEAFF.

The CDR3: CASSKILAGSYNEQFF. The DNA for the CDR3 is TGTGCCAGCAGCAAAATCCTAGCGGGAAGCTACAATGAGCAGTTCTTC. The rearrangement links TRBV11-2 to TRBJ2-1, with 9 nucleotides matching TRBD2. The germline CDR1 and CDR2 sequences are SGHAT and FQNNGV. The CDR3 is 16 amino acids. J gave up 3 bases and V 5 bases, and 8 bases lay outside the gene matches.

This clone showed up just once. The gene calls are TRBV6-6 and TRBJ2-5, with D possibly matching TRBD1 (6 bases). CDR1 is MNHNY, CDR2 SVGAGI, per germline (reference sequence). There are 14 residues in the CDR3. Trimming pared 4 bases from V and 4 bases from J, leaving 13 bases between. The CDR3 nucleotides are TGTGCCAGCAGTTTGGCCGGGACAACAGAGACCCAGTACTTC. Its protein is CASSLAGTTETQYF.

This clone was seen a few times. This chain links TRBV2 with TRBJ1-5; TRBD1 agrees at 10 bases. V shed 4 bases and J 6 bases; nucleotides not matched to a gene: 6. The CDR3 length is 15 residues. Germline loops: CDR1 SNHLY, CDR2 FYNNEI. CDR3 bases: TGTGCCAGCAGTGGACAGGGGGCAAATAGTCAGCCCCAGCATTTT. It codes for CASSGQGANSQPQHF.

This clone was detected once. J is TRBJ2-5 and V is TRBV4-3, with D uncertain. The CDR3 sequence is 14 residues long. V dropped 0 bases and J dropped 2 bases, with 7 bases sitting between them. Germline V lookup: CDR1 LGHNA, CDR2 YSLEER. The CDR3 DNA reads as TGCGCCAGCAGCCAAGATCCCGGACAAGAGACCCAGTACTTC. Its translation: CASSQDPGQETQYF.

The chain uses TRBV6-1 and TRBJ1-3; D uncertain. V gave up 8 bases and J gave up 1 base, with 9 bases separating them. Germline V gene data show CDR1 as MNHNS and CDR2 as SASEGT. This CDR3 is 13 amino acids long. CDR3 nucleotides: TGTGCCAGCGAAAGGGATTCTGGAAACACCATATATTTT. Its translation: CASERDSGNTIYF.

This clone appeared a few times. The chain carries TRBV7-9 and TRBJ1-1, with D hard to call. The germline gives CDR1 SEHNR, CDR2 FQNEAQ (reference sequence). The CDR3 is 12 residues long. Trimming took 3 bases from V and 8 from J, leaving 10 bases between them. The DNA for the CDR3 is TGTGCCAGCAGCTTTCCGTCGCGAGAAGCTTTCTTT. Its protein is CASSFPSREAFF. The complete variable domain, with remaining parts taken from reference TRBV7-9 and TRBJ1-1, reads DTGVSQNPRHKITKRGQNVTFRCDPISEHNRLYWYRQTLGQGPEFLTYFQNEAQLEKSRLLSDRFSAERPKGSFSTLEIQRTEQGDSAMYLCASSFPSREAFFGQGTRLTVV.

This chain links TRBV7-9 with TRBJ1-2; D call uncertain. The CDR3 has 15 residues. Trimming took 2 bases from V and 4 from J, leaving 14 bases between them. Looked up from germline, CDR1 is SEHNR and CDR2 is FQNEAQ (reference sequence). CDR3 nucleotide sequence: TGTGCCAGCAGCTTAAATGAGGGTGCTGCCTATGGCTACACCTTC. It encodes CASSLNEGAAYGYTF.